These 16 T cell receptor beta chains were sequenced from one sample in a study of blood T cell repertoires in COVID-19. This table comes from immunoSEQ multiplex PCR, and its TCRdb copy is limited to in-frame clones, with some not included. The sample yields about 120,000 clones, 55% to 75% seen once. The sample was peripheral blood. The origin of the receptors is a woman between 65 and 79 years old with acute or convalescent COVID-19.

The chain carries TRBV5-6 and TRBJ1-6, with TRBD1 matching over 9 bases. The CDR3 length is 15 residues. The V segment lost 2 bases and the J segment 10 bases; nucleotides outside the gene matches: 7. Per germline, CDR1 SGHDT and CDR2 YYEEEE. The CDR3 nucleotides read TGTGCCAGCAGCTTTCGGGACAGGGTATACTCACCCCTCCACTTT. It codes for CASSFRDRVYSPLHF.

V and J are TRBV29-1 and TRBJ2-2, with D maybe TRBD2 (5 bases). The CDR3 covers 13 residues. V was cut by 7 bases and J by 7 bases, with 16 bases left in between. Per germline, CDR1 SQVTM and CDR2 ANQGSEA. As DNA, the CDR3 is TGCAGCGGTCGCTTACTAGGAGGCGGGGAGCTGTTTTTT. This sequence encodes CSGRLLGGGELFF.

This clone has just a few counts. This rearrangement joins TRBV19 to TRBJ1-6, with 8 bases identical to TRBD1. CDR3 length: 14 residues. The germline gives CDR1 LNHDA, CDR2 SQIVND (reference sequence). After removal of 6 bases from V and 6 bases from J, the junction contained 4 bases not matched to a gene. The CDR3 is CASSWGQANSPLHF. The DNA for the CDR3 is TGTGCCAGTAGCTGGGGACAGGCTAATTCACCCCTCCACTTT.

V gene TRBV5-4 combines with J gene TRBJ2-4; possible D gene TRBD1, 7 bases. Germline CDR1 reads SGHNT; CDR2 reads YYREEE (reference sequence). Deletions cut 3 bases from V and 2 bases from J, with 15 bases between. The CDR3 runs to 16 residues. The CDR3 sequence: CASSSQTGRSKNIQYF. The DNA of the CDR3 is TGTGCCAGCAGCTCCCAGACAGGGAGGTCCAAAAACATTCAGTACTTC.

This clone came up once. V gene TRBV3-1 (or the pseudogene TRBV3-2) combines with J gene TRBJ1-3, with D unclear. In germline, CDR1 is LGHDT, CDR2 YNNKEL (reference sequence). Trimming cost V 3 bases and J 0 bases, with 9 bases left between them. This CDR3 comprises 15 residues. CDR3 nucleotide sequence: TGTGCCAGCAGCCACCCCTCCGTCTCTGGAAACACCATATATTTT. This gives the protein CASSHPSVSGNTIYF.

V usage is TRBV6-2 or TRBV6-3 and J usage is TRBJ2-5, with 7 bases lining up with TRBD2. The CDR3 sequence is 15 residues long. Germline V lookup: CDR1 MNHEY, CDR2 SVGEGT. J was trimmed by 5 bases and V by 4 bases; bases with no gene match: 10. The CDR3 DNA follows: TGTGCCAGCAGTTCCTCTTCGGGGGGAAGGGAGACCCAGTACTTC. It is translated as CASSSSSGGRETQYF.

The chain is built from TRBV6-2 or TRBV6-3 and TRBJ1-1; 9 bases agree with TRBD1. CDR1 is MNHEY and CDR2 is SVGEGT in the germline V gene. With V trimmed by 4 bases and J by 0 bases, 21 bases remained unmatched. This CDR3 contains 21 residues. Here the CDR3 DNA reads TGTGCCAGCAGTTCTTCTCCGTCCAAGAAGACAGGGGGAAATATGAACACTGAAGCTTTCTTT. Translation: CASSSSPSKKTGGNMNTEAFF.

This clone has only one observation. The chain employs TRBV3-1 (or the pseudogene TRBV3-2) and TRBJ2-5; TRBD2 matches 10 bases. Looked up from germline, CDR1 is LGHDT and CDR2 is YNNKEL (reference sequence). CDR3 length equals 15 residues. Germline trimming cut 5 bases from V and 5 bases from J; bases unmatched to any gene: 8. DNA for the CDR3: TGTGCCAGCAGCTTCCGACTAGCGGGCGGGGAGACCCAGTACTTC. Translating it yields CASSFRLAGGETQYF.

CDR3 sequence reads: CASRARLAGSYEQYF. DNA of the CDR3: TGTGCCAGCAGAGCTCGACTAGCGGGCTCCTACGAGCAGTACTTC. The genes are TRBV2 and TRBJ2-7, with 10 bases fitting TRBD2. CDR1 and CDR2 from the germline V gene are SNHLY and FYNNEI. V lost 6 bases and J lost 0; bases outside the gene matches: 5. The CDR3 spans 15 residues.

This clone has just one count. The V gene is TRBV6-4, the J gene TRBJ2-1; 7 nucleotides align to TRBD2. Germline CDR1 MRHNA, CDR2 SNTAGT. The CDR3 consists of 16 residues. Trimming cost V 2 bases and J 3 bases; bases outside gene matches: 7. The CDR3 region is CASSDGGGSSYNEQFF. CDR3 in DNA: TGTGCCAGCAGTGACGGGGGGGGGTCTAGCTACAATGAGCAGTTCTTC.

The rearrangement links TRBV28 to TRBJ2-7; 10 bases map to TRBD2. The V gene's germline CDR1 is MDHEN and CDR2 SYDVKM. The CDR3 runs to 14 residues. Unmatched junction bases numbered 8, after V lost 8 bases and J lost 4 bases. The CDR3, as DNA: TGTGCCAGCGGCGTCGGGACTAGCGCTTACGAGCAGTACTTC. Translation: CASGVGTSAYEQYF.

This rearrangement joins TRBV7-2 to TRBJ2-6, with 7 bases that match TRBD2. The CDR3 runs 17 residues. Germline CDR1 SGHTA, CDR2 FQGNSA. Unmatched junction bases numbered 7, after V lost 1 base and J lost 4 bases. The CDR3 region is CASSLVAGPGGANVLTF. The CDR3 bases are TGTGCCAGCAGCTTAGTAGCGGGCCCGGGAGGGGCCAACGTCCTGACTTTC.

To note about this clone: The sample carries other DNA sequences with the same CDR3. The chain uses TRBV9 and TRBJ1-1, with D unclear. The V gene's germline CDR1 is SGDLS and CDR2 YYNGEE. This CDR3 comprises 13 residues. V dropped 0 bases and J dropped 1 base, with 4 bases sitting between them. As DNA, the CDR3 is TGTGCCAGCAGCGTAGGGGCGAACACTGAAGCTTTCTTT. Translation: CASSVGANTEAFF.

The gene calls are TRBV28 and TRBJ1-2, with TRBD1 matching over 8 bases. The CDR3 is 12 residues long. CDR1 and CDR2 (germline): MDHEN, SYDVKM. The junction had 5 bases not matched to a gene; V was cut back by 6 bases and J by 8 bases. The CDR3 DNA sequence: TGTGCCAGCAGCGGACAGGGCGGAGGCTACACCTTC. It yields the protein CASSGQGGGYTF.

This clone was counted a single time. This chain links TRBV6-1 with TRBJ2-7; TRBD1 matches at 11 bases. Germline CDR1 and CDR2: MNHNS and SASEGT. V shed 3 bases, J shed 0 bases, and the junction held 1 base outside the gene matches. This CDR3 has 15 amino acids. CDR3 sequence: CASSEGQGVSYEQYF. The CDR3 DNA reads TGTGCCAGCAGTGAGGGACAGGGGGTCTCCTACGAGCAGTACTTC.

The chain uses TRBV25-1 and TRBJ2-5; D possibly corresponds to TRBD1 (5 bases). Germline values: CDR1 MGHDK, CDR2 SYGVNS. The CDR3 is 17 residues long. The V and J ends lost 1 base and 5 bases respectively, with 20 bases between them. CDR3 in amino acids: CASSESVANSPGETQYF. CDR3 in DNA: TGTGCCAGCAGTGAATCCGTTGCCAATAGTCCAGGGGAGACCCAGTACTTC.